This T cell receptor beta chain was recovered during a study of PD-1 blockade in classical Hodgkin lymphoma. Study-level findings and limits: Reported findings placed baseline TCR diversity lower in newly diagnosed patients (compared with healthy donors).

The time point was: cycle 4 day 1 (C4D1), after 6 weeks of nivolumab. Following autologous stem cell transplantation, relapse occurred in every patient, and exposure to brentuximab vedotin varied. The authors purified CD4+ T cells from thawed PBMCs by magnetic negative selection. Germline CDR1 is SGHTA and CDR2 is FQGNSA. V was pared by 5 bases and J by 11 bases, with 15 bases between. The CDR3 loop spans 12 amino acids. About this clone: The antigen remains undetermined.

Clones were sequenced by immunoSEQ multiplex PCR, and TCRdb holds only the in-frame ones, with some missing. The table lists some 26,000 clones, roughly 80% of them singletons, with 3% to 4% in the top ten. The chain uses TRBV7-2 and TRBJ1-1; possible D gene TRBD1, 5 bases. The sequencing here drew on CD4+ T cells from blood, taken before the fourth cycle of nivolumab. The clonotype was recovered from a human donor with classical Hodgkin lymphoma. This CDR3 is CASSADSQQAFF. The CDR3 DNA reads TGTGCCAGCAGCGCTGACAGTCAGCAGGCTTTCTTT.